Listed below are T cell receptor beta chains from one sample, sequenced in a study of identifying expanded T cells in peripheral blood. TCRdb keeps only in-frame clones here, not all; method: immunoSEQ multiplex PCR. Among around 90,000 clones listed, about 91% were seen once. The specimen sequenced was blood. The receptors were sampled from a person aged 18 to 75 in good health. The conserved cysteine and the conserved F or W are not part of the CDR3 here.

J	V	CDR3
TRBJ1-1	TRBV27	ASSLYTGTVRTEAF
TRBJ2-1	TRBV28	ASSTTSRSSGSYNEQF
TRBJ2-7	TRBV4-2	ASSQVGGDEQY
TRBJ2-2	TRBV5-1	ASSLIGDRKAGELF
TRBJ2-5	TRBV7-9	ASSLSGGPQETQY
TRBJ2-5	TRBV30	AWGNRETQY
TRBJ1-1	TRBV7-2	ASSPTRGATEAF
TRBJ1-1	TRBV10-3	AISESNKGVNTEAF
TRBJ1-1	TRBV27	ASSPVLRWGDRNTEAF
TRBJ1-2	TRBV6-5	ASSPGGTNYGYT
TRBJ2-2	TRBV4-1	ASSLTPGQGAFGELF
TRBJ1-1	TRBV5-4	ASSRDRNTEAF
TRBJ2-1	TRBV6-6	ASTPRDRHEQF
TRBJ2-7	TRBV19	ASSPGTPNYLEQY
TRBJ2-3	TRBV7-2	ASSSEGYSTDTQY
TRBJ2-1	TRBV11-3	ASSAGLAGAYEQF
TRBJ2-7	TRBV7-8	ASSFGTSGEYEQY
TRBJ2-7	TRBV11-2	ASSSGQGLNYEQY
TRBJ2-2	TRBV7-2	ASSPGLAGDRTGELF
TRBJ1-2	TRBV28	ASIPPSRGDYGYT
TRBJ2-2	TRBV6-4	ASSPSYTRTGFPGELF
TRBJ2-1	TRBV27	ASSPGTSASEQF
TRBJ1-3	TRBV5-4	ATRAGGSGNTIY
TRBJ2-1	TRBV7-3	ASSPQQGWEQF
TRBJ2-5	TRBV7-3	ASSIGTGQETQY
TRBJ2-2	TRBV5-1	ASSPGLVNTGELF
TRBJ2-3	TRBV27	ASRRGVSTDTQY
TRBJ2-3	TRBV18	ASSPTRGSTDTQY
TRBJ2-5	TRBV20-1	SETVQETQY
TRBJ1-4	TRBV28	AVPKDGTNEKLF
TRBJ2-5	TRBV5-1	ASSSGPQETQY
TRBJ2-5	TRBV28	ASRSYPGGEQY
TRBJ1-5	TRBV6-1	ASSEATYSNQPQH
TRBJ2-7	TRBV7-2	ASSLRVGGVLYEQY
TRBJ2-5	TRBV9	ASSETPAGQGGIQETQY
TRBJ1-2	TRBV28	ASSLLRPNYGYT
TRBJ2-5	TRBV27	ASINSQKQETQY
TRBJ1-6	TRBV29-1	SVGEAGGNSPLH